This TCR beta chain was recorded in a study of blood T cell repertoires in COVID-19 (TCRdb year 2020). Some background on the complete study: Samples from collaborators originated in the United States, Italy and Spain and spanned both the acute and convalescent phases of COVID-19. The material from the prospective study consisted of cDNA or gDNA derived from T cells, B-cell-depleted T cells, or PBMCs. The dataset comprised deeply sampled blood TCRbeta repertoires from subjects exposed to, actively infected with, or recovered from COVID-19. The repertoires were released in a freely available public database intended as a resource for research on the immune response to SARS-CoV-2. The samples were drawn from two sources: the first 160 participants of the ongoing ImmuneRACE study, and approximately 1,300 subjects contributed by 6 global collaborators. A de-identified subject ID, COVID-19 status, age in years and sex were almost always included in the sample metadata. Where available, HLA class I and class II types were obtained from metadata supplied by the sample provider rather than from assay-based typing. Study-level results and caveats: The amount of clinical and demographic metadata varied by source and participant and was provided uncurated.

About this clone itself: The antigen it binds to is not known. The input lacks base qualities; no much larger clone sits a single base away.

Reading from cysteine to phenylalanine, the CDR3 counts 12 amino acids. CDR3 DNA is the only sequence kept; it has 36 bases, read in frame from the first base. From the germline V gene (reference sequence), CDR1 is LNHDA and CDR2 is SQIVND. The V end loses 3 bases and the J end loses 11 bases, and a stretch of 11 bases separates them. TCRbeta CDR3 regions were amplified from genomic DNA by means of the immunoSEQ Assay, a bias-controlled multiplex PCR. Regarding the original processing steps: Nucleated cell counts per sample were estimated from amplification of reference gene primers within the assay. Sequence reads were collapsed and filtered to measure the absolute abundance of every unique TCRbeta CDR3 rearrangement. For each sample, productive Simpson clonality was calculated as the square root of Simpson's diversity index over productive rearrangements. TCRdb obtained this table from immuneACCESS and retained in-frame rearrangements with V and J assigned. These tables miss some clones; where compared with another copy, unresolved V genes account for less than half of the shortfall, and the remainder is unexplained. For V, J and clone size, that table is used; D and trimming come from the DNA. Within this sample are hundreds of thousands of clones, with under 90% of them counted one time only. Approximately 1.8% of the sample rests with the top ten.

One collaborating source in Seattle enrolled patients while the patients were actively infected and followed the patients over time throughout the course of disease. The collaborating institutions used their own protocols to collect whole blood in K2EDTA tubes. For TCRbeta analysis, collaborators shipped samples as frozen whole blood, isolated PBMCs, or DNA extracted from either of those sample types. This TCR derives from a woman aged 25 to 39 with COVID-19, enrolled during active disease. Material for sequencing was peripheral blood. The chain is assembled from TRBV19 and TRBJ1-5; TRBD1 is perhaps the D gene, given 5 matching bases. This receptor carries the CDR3 CASSMQGRAQHF. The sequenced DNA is TGTGCCAGTAGTATGCAGGGTAGGGCCCAGCATTTT.